The next 14 T cell receptor beta chains were all read from a single sample in a study of cytomegalovirus exposure and HLA in healthy donors. PCR used 60 Vbeta primers and 13 Jbeta primers. Measured with immunoSEQ multiplex PCR; TCRdb has only the in-frame clones, and not every one. The sample has around 98,000 clones, around 76% seen once. The sequenced sample consisted of PBMCs. These TCRs come from a human donor in good health.

The chain recombines TRBV4-2 with TRBJ2-2; 9 nucleotides line up with TRBD2. V trimming: 4 bases; J trimming: 4 bases; junction bases outside the gene matches: 7. Germline values: CDR1 LGHNA, CDR2 YNFKEQ. The length of the CDR3 is 16 residues. DNA of the CDR3: TGTGCCAGCAGCCTTGACAGCGGGGGGTTCACCGGGGAGCTGTTTTTT. It codes for CASSLDSGGFTGELFF.

This sequence joins TRBV5-1 and TRBJ1-5; D is uncertain. The germline gives CDR1 SGHRS, CDR2 YFSETQ. The V gene lost 0 bases and the J gene lost 0 bases, with 7 bases spanning the gap. The CDR3 covers 15 residues. The CDR3 DNA reads as TGCGCCAGCAGCTTGGATAGTTATAGCAATCAGCCCCAGCATTTT. Its translation: CASSLDSYSNQPQHF.

This clone was counted a single time. In the same sample, other DNA sequences code for this CDR3. The rearrangement links TRBV11-2 to TRBJ1-2; the D gene is possibly TRBD1 (6 bases). This CDR3 comprises 12 residues. V lost 0 bases, J lost 7 bases, and 6 bases lay in between. The germline CDR1 and CDR2 sequences are SGHAT and FQNNGV. The CDR3 DNA is TGTGCCAGCAGCTTAGAGGGGGCTGGCTACACCTTC. Its protein is CASSLEGAGYTF.

This sequence joins TRBV5-1 and TRBJ2-3; 9 bases are a match to TRBD2. V shed 4 bases and J 2 bases; nucleotides not matched to a gene: 11. Germline V gives CDR1 SGHRS, CDR2 YFSETQ. The CDR3 totals 17 residues. CDR3 sequence: CASSEPRGRGVTDTQYF. For the CDR3, the DNA is TGCGCCAGCAGCGAGCCCCGCGGGAGGGGTGTCACAGATACGCAGTATTTT.

The V call is TRBV9, the J call TRBJ2-2; weak D call: TRBD2 (6 bases). The CDR3 is made up of 15 amino acids. The V end lost 5 bases, the J end lost 7 bases, and 18 bases lay between the germline ends. CDR1 and CDR2 (germline): SGDLS, YYNGEE. CDR3 amino acids: CASSGVLAPSGELFF. The CDR3 DNA sequence: TGTGCCAGCAGTGGGGTCCTAGCGCCGAGCGGGGAGCTGTTTTTT.

As for this clone: The same CDR3 also results from other DNA sequences found in this sample. The V call is TRBV6-5, the J call TRBJ1-1; no clear D gene. Looked up from germline, CDR1 is MNHEY and CDR2 is SVGAGI. V dropped 7 bases and J dropped 11 bases, with 20 bases sitting between them. The CDR3 loop spans 13 amino acids. The CDR3 is CASTRAGGEKAFF. DNA of the CDR3: TGTGCCAGCACACGGGCGGGAGGAGAGAAGGCTTTCTTT.

The CDR3 region has the DNA TGTGCCAGCAGCGTAGGAGATGAGCAGTTCTTC. Amino acids: CASSVGDEQFF. The chain recombines TRBV9 with TRBJ2-1; no reliable D call. Germline assignment: CDR1 SGDLS and CDR2 YYNGEE. The CDR3 runs 11 residues. Trimming took 0 bases from V and 8 from J, leaving 3 bases between them.

J is TRBJ2-7 and V is TRBV2; TRBD1 agrees at 7 bases. Germline lookup yields CDR1 SNHLY and CDR2 FYNNEI. Germline trimming cut 8 bases from V and 6 bases from J; bases unmatched to any gene: 10. CDR3 length: 13 amino acids. The CDR3, as DNA: TGTGCCAGCTCCCAGACAGGGAAAGGCGAGCAGTACTTC. It codes for CASSQTGKGEQYF.

The rearrangement joins TRBV6-5 to TRBJ1-1; D remains ambiguous. The CDR3 extends over 13 amino acids. CDR1 MNHEY and CDR2 SVGAGI come from the germline V gene. V gave up 0 bases and J gave up 1 base, with 3 bases separating them. CDR3: CASSYSQNTEAFF. The CDR3 DNA is TGTGCCAGCAGTTACTCACAGAACACTGAAGCTTTCTTT.

The CDR3, as DNA: TGTGCCAGCAGCTCCTGGTCGGGGGACTCCTACGAGCAGTACTTC. Translation: CASSSWSGDSYEQYF. The V call is TRBV11-2, the J call TRBJ2-7, with a weak D call TRBD2 (6 bases). The CDR3 is made up of 15 amino acids. V was pared by 4 bases and J by 0 bases, with 13 bases between. Germline values: CDR1 SGHAT, CDR2 FQNNGV.

This rearrangement joins TRBV18 to TRBJ1-1; 7 bases map to TRBD1. After removal of 3 bases from V and 8 bases from J, the junction contained 3 bases not matched to a gene. Looked up from germline, CDR1 is KGHSH and CDR2 is LQKENI. CDR3 length: 12 residues. CDR3 in amino acids: CASSPMDREAFF. For the CDR3, the DNA is TGTGCCAGCTCACCTATGGACAGGGAAGCTTTCTTT.

The rearrangement uses TRBV7-2 and TRBJ2-1; D call uncertain. The germline V gene has CDR1 SGHTA and CDR2 FQGNSA. This CDR3 spans 17 amino acids. V gave up 0 bases and J gave up 0 bases, with 12 bases separating them. The CDR3 here is CASSLALAEISYNEQFF. The CDR3 DNA reads TGTGCCAGCAGCTTAGCGCTTGCGGAGATCTCCTACAATGAGCAGTTCTTC.

This chain uses TRBV5-4 with TRBJ2-5; tentative D call: TRBD2 (6 bases). Trimming removed 0 bases at V and 5 bases at J, with 14 bases between. The CDR3 is 15 amino acids. Germline V gene sequence: CDR1 SGHNT, CDR2 YYREEE (reference sequence). The CDR3: CASSLAEGRMETQYF. In DNA form, the CDR3 reads TGTGCCAGCAGCTTGGCGGAGGGAAGGATGGAGACCCAGTACTTC.

V gene TRBV5-1 combines with J gene TRBJ1-3; 8 bases map to TRBD1. There are 16 residues in the CDR3. Losses at the gene ends were 4 bases for V and 0 bases for J; bases not matched to a gene: 6. Per germline, CDR1 SGHRS and CDR2 YFSETQ. The CDR3 sequence: CASSGGQVNSGNTIYF. DNA for the CDR3: TGCGCCAGCAGCGGGGGACAGGTGAACTCTGGAAACACCATATATTTT.